The TCR beta chain under discussion was sequenced for a study of T cell repertoires in cytomegalovirus infection. At the level of the study: Matching HLA type and CMV infection were both indicated by public TCR beta signatures.

TCRdb processed the reads anew with MiXCR; each CDR3 protein has one entry. The table lists 290,000 or so distinct CDR3 sequences, 25% of them singletons. This CDR3 contains 14 residues. Germline-derived CDR1 and CDR2 are SGHTA and FQGNSA. V was pared by 5 bases and J by 5 bases, with 14 bases between. This clonotype was picked up many times. Sequencing was done on a sample of PBMCs. The chain recombines TRBV7-2 with TRBJ2-3; D unresolved. The TCR originated in a human donor in good health (CMV status not recorded). Some clones in this sample may be carry-over from other donors' samples. CDR3 bases: TGTGCCAGCAGCCCAGGCAGCGTTAAAGATACGCAGTATTTT. Translating gives CASSPGSVKDTQYF.